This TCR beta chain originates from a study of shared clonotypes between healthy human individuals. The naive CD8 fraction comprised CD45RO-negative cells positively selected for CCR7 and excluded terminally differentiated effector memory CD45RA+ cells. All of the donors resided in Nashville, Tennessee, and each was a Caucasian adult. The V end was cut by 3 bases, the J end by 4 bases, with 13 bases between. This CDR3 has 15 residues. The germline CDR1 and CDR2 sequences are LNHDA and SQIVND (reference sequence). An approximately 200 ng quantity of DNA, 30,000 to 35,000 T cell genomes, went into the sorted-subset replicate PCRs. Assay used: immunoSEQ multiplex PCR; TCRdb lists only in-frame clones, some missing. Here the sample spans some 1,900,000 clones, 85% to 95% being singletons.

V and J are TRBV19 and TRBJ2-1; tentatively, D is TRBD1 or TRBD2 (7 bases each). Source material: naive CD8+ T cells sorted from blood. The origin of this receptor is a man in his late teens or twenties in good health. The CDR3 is CASSIQGGMYNEQFF. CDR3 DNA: TGTGCCAGTAGTATCCAGGGGGGGATGTACAATGAGCAGTTCTTC.